This is a list of T cell receptor beta chains from one sample in a study of blood T cell repertoires in COVID-19. TCRdb's copy holds only in-frame clones and misses some; the assay was immunoSEQ multiplex PCR. The sample contains approximately 150,000 clones, approximately 87% of which appear only once. Sequences were obtained from peripheral blood. Receptors were obtained from a woman between 65 and 79 years old with acute or convalescent COVID-19. CDR3s include the opening cysteine and the closing phenylalanine or tryptophan. A D gene is named only where the DNA matches it firmly. Where a row states a size, it is once, few, many or the class of an expanded clone; other rows omit it.

d_call j_call clone_size v_call cdr3_nt cdr3_aa
TRBD2 TRBJ2-2 once TRBV4-3 TGCGCCAGCAGCCAAGATCTTCCTAGCGGGGGGCGATCCGGGGAGCTGTTTTTT CASSQDLPSGGRSGELFF
TRBD2 TRBJ2-3 - TRBV20-1 TGCAGTGCTAGTGGGACTAGCGGAGGCACAGATACGCAGTATTTT CSASGTSGGTDTQYF
TRBD1 TRBJ1-1 - TRBV13 TGTGCCAGTATGAACAGGGGGAACACTGAAGCTTTCTTT CASMNRGNTEAFF
- TRBJ2-7 - TRBV18 TGTGCCAGCTCGCCAGGTATTGGAGACGAGCAGTACTTC CASSPGIGDEQYF
- TRBJ2-2 - TRBV10-3 TGTGCCATCCCCCGACAGACCCCGAACACCGGGGAGCTGTTTTTT CAIPRQTPNTGELFF
- TRBJ1-6 - TRBV6-1 TGTGCCAGCAGTGAAAGTTTACCCTCGCGGAATTCACCCCTCCACTTT CASSESLPSRNSPLHF
- TRBJ1-2 - TRBV9 TGTGCCAGCAGCCCTCAGGGGTCACTGGAGGGCTACACCTTC CASSPQGSLEGYTF
- TRBJ2-7 - TRBV6-5 TGTGCCAGCAGTTACTCGATAGGGGTTGGCGAGCAGTACTTC CASSYSIGVGEQYF
TRBD1 TRBJ1-5 few TRBV6-5 TGTGCCAGCAGGGGGACGGGACAGGGGGCTCTCATCCTTATTTTT CASRGTGQGALILIF
- TRBJ1-5 - TRBV12-3/TRBV12-4 TGTGCCAGCACTCACTCGGGTCAGCCCCAGCATTTT CASTHSGQPQHF
TRBD1 TRBJ1-1 - TRBV6-5 TGTGCCAGCAGTTACCAGGACAGGGGAAACACTGAAGCTTTCTTT CASSYQDRGNTEAFF
- TRBJ2-5 - TRBV20-1 TGCAGTGCACAGGGCCAAGAGACCCAGTACTTC CSAQGQETQYF
- TRBJ1-2 - TRBV5-1 TGCGCCAGCAGCTTGGGAGACACAAGCTATGGCTACACCTTC CASSLGDTSYGYTF
TRBD1 TRBJ1-5 few TRBV19 TGTGCCAGTAGTATTACCGGACAGGGGAGACAGCCCCAGCATTTT CASSITGQGRQPQHF
- TRBJ1-5 - TRBV7-8 TGTGCCAGCAGCCCCGGACTGGGGCCCCAGCATTTT CASSPGLGPQHF
TRBD1 TRBJ1-1 - TRBV7-2 TGTGCCAGCAGCTTTCAGCCCCTACGACAGGGAAGGACTGAAGCTTTCTTT CASSFQPLRQGRTEAFF
- TRBJ1-1 - TRBV18 TGTGCCAGCTCACCCGGGAGTTCATACACTGAAGCTTTCTTT CASSPGSSYTEAFF
- TRBJ2-1 - TRBV4-2 TGTGCCAGCAGCCAAGTGGGGAACAGGGCTGTCAATGAGCAGTTCTTC CASSQVGNRAVNEQFF
- TRBJ1-6 - TRBV2 TGTGCCAGCAGTGGGGAACGGAGGTCACCCCTCCACTTT CASSGERRSPLHF
- TRBJ2-7 - TRBV10-3 TGTGCCATCAGTGAAACTTGGGCTAGCGCGAGTATCTTTTCCTACGAGCAGTACTTC CAISETWASASIFSYEQYF
- TRBJ1-5 - TRBV5-8 TGTGCCAGCAGCTTGTTGCAGGGCGGTGGCAATCAGCCCCAGCATTTT CASSLLQGGGNQPQHF
TRBD1 TRBJ1-1 - TRBV16 TGTGCCAGCAGCCAATTCGAGGGACAGGGGATCATGAACACTGAAGCTTTCTTT CASSQFEGQGIMNTEAFF
TRBD1 TRBJ1-1 - TRBV28 TGTGCCAGCAGTTACAGGGGGGTAAGGAACACTGAAGCTTTCTTT CASSYRGVRNTEAFF